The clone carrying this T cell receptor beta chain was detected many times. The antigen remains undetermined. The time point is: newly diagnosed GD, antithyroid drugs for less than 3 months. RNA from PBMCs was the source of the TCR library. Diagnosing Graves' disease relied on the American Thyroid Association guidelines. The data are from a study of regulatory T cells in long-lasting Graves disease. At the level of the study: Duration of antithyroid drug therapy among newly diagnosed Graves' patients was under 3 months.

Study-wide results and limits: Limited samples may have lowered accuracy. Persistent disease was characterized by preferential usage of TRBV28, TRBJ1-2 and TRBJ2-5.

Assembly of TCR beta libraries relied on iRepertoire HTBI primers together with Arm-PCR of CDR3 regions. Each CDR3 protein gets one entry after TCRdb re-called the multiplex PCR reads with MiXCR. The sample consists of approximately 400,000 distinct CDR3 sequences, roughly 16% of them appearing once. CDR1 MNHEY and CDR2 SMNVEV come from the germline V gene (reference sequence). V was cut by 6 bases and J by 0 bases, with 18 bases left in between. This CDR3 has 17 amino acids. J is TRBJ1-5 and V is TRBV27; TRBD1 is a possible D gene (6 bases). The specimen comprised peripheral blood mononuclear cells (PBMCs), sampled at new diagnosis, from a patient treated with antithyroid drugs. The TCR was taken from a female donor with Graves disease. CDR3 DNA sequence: TGTGCCAGCAGCCCCCCCCCTGCAGGGGATAGCAATCAGCCCCAGCATTTT. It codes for CASSPPPAGDSNQPQHF.